The rows below give T cell receptor beta chains drawn from one sample of a study of T cell responses to AZD1222 COVID-19 vaccine. The table came from immunoSEQ multiplex PCR; TCRdb's copy has only in-frame clones and leaves some out. The profile covers 110,000 or so clones, with approximately 86% appearing a single time and under 20% taken by the ten largest. The sequencing here drew on peripheral blood, taken 28 days after the second AZD1222 dose. The receptors were gathered from an adult who received the AZD1222 COVID-19 vaccine. Both conserved end residues are part of each CDR3. Only part of the rows carry a size: once, few, many, or a class if the clone is expanded.

length: 16; J: TRBJ2-1; V: TRBV24-1; size: -; CDR3: CATSDATGQTVNEQFF
length: 14; J: TRBJ2-7; V: TRBV27; size: -; CDR3: CASSTGTGGNEQYF
length: 16; J: TRBJ1-4; V: TRBV4-3; size: -; CDR3: CASSQRTVATNEKLFF
length: 15; J: TRBJ1-4; V: TRBV7-2; size: few; CDR3: CASSLAGGTNEKLFF
length: 13; J: TRBJ1-5; V: TRBV30; size: once; CDR3: CAWSSTRNQPQHF
length: 12; J: TRBJ1-4; V: TRBV3-1/TRBV3-2; size: -; CDR3: CASSPYNEKLFF
length: 13; J: TRBJ1-1; V: TRBV19; size: -; CDR3: CASSINWGQEAFF
length: 13; J: TRBJ1-2; V: TRBV7-2; size: -; CDR3: CASSFRPNYGYTF
length: 13; J: TRBJ1-1; V: TRBV7-8; size: -; CDR3: CAIALTVNTEAFF
length: 17; J: TRBJ1-5; V: TRBV4-1; size: -; CDR3: CASSQGDRSYSNQPQHF
length: 15; J: TRBJ1-4; V: TRBV5-1; size: -; CDR3: CASSLDGRLGEKLFF
length: 14; J: TRBJ2-7; V: TRBV7-2; size: -; CDR3: CASSFYGQNYEQYF
length: 14; J: TRBJ2-5; V: TRBV18; size: -; CDR3: CASSPPAGAETQYF
length: 15; J: TRBJ2-2; V: TRBV6-4; size: once; CDR3: CASSDRGADTGELFF
length: 17; J: TRBJ1-5; V: TRBV28; size: -; CDR3: CASSLAGGYHSNQPQHF
length: 21; J: TRBJ1-5; V: TRBV5-1; size: -; CDR3: CASSPKTGTGGVGPSNQPQHF
length: 17; J: TRBJ1-2; V: TRBV11-3; size: -; CDR3: CASSLDPLLWSYYGYTF
length: 14; J: TRBJ1-4; V: TRBV28; size: -; CDR3: CASSSYMGWGKLFF
length: 13; J: TRBJ1-6; V: TRBV11-2; size: -; CDR3: CASSLDQVSPLHF
length: 13; J: TRBJ2-1; V: TRBV29-1; size: -; CDR3: CSVLAGDRDEQFF
length: 17; J: TRBJ1-1; V: TRBV23-1; size: -; CDR3: CASSHRVDRVANTEAFF
length: 15; J: TRBJ2-5; V: TRBV5-1; size: -; CDR3: CASSLGDSYQETQYF
length: 11; J: TRBJ2-7; V: TRBV21-1; size: -; CDR3: CASSRVYEQYF
length: 12; J: TRBJ2-7; V: TRBV28; size: -; CDR3: CASSPRTGWQYF
length: 14; J: TRBJ1-6; V: TRBV21-1; size: -; CDR3: CASRYKVIAESLHF
length: 14; J: TRBJ1-2; V: TRBV18; size: once; CDR3: CASSQTGAPDGYTF
length: 19; J: TRBJ1-5; V: TRBV27; size: -; CDR3: CASSQRLVTGSPSNQPQHF
length: 19; J: TRBJ2-7; V: TRBV28; size: -; CDR3: CASRSTGTGGAGFPYEQYF
length: 15; J: TRBJ2-1; V: TRBV24-1; size: -; CDR3: CATSDRTSGNNEQFF
length: 15; J: TRBJ1-5; V: TRBV19; size: -; CDR3: CASSIGQSSNQPQHF
length: 15; J: TRBJ1-2; V: TRBV6-5; size: -; CDR3: CASRTRIDRQDGYTF
length: 15; J: TRBJ1-4; V: TRBV14; size: -; CDR3: CASSQAQQGGEKLFF
length: 14; J: TRBJ2-1; V: TRBV9; size: -; CDR3: CASSVPGGGGEQFF
length: 14; J: TRBJ1-1; V: TRBV9; size: -; CDR3: CASSIGSLNTEAFF
length: 14; J: TRBJ2-7; V: TRBV28; size: -; CDR3: CAIRAAGMNYEQYF
length: 12; J: TRBJ2-3; V: TRBV6-2/TRBV6-3; size: -; CDR3: CASSEMIYTQYF
length: 17; J: TRBJ2-1; V: TRBV20-1; size: -; CDR3: CSASKTGTGGPTGEQFF